This paragraph covers one T cell receptor beta chain sequence. The data belong to a study of blood T cell repertoires in COVID-19. Libraries were prepared by immunoSEQ multiplex PCR; TCRdb keeps only in-frame clonotypes and omits some of them. This sample has a few hundred thousand clones; roughly 84% occur once, and the top ten carry approximately 3.8%. The TCR originated in a woman of 80 years or more with acute or convalescent COVID-19. The sample consisted of peripheral blood.

The CDR3 spells CASSPWTGGRETQYF. CDR3 DNA: TGTGCCAGCAGCCCGTGGACAGGGGGCAGAGAGACCCAGTACTTC. V and J are TRBV3-1 (or the pseudogene TRBV3-2) and TRBJ2-5; 11 nucleotides line up with TRBD1. Per germline, CDR1 LGHDT and CDR2 YNNKEL (reference sequence). Germline trimming cut 4 bases from V and 4 bases from J; bases unmatched to any gene: 5. This CDR3 is 15 amino acids long.